Shown below are 7 T cell receptor beta chains from a single sample sequenced in a study of blood T cell repertoires in COVID-19. The data were produced by immunoSEQ multiplex PCR, yet TCRdb's version contains in-frame clones alone and is incomplete. The repertoire consists of 150,000 to 200,000 clones, with around 83% occurring once and the leading ten covering roughly 20%. The material sequenced was peripheral blood. The receptors were gathered from a woman between 65 and 79 years old who had recovered from COVID-19.

This clone turned up a few times. The chain combines TRBV19 with TRBJ2-1, with TRBD2 matching over 7 bases. Germline CDR1 LNHDA, CDR2 SQIVND (reference sequence). With 3 bases clipped from V and 1 base from J, the junction kept 9 bases outside the gene matches. The CDR3 covers 17 residues. The CDR3 DNA reads as TGTGCCAGTAGTATGGGCTGGCTAGCGGTTTCCTACAATGAGCAGTTCTTC. Residues: CASSMGWLAVSYNEQFF.

This sequence joins TRBV23-1 and TRBJ1-5, with D perhaps matching TRBD1 (6 bases). TRBV23-1 is an ORF, with its function uncertain. The CDR3 is 14 residues long. V dropped 9 bases and J dropped 3 bases, with 15 bases sitting between them. CDR3 region: CARRGTLLNQPQHF. The DNA for the CDR3 is TGCGCCAGGAGGGGGACATTACTCAATCAGCCCCAGCATTTT.

In its sample, this clone ranks as medium-sized. This chain joins TRBV3-1 (or the pseudogene TRBV3-2) and TRBJ1-2, with D unclear. This CDR3 has 14 amino acids. Germline V CDR1 and CDR2: LGHDT, YNNKEL (reference sequence). The V gene lost 1 base and the J gene lost 8 bases, with 14 bases spanning the gap. CDR3 residues: CASSQGGVALGYTF. The CDR3 DNA sequence: TGTGCCAGCAGCCAAGGCGGAGTGGCGTTAGGCTACACCTTC.

This sequence joins TRBV7-2 and TRBJ2-5; possibly TRBD2 for D (6 bases). Germline loops: CDR1 SGHTA, CDR2 FQGNSA. This CDR3 is 14 amino acids long. Trimming took off 5 bases at V and 4 bases at J, with 14 bases between the two ends. The CDR3 region has the DNA TGTGCCAGCAGCCCCCAGCGGGTTGGAGAGACCCAGTACTTC. Translation: CASSPQRVGETQYF.

The rearrangement links TRBV4-3 to TRBJ1-1, with no clear D. The CDR3 runs to 15 residues. CDR1 and CDR2 from the germline V gene are LGHNA and YSLEER. V dropped 4 bases and J dropped 5 bases, with 17 bases sitting between them. The CDR3 region has the DNA TGCGCCAGCAGCCTACTGGAGGGCGGGAGGACTGAAGCTTTCTTT. Encoded protein: CASSLLEGGRTEAFF.

The chain employs TRBV7-8 and TRBJ2-7; 11 bases map to TRBD2. Unmatched junction bases numbered 8, after V lost 3 bases and J lost 1 base. Germline assignment: CDR1 SGHVS and CDR2 FQNEAQ. The CDR3 contains 17 residues. CDR3 sequence: CASSFGTSGGGSYEQYF. CDR3 DNA sequence: TGTGCCAGCAGCTTCGGGACTAGCGGAGGGGGATCCTACGAGCAGTACTTC. The full variable domain, in which reference TRBV7-8 and TRBJ2-7 provide the parts outside the CDR3, is GAGVSQSPRYKVAKRGQDVALRCDPISGHVSLFWYQQALGQGPEFLTYFQNEAQLDKSGLPSDRFFAERPEGSVSTLKIQRTQQEDSAVYLCASSFGTSGGGSYEQYFGPGTRLTVT.

The V and J genes are TRBV5-4 and TRBJ2-1, with D possibly being TRBD1 (6 bases). V was cut by 4 bases and J by 0 bases, with 14 bases left in between. The CDR3 length is 16 residues. In germline, CDR1 is SGHNT, CDR2 YYREEE (reference sequence). The CDR3 nucleotides read TGTGCCAGCAGCATACCCCGAGGGGGCTCCTACAATGAGCAGTTCTTC. This sequence encodes CASSIPRGGSYNEQFF.